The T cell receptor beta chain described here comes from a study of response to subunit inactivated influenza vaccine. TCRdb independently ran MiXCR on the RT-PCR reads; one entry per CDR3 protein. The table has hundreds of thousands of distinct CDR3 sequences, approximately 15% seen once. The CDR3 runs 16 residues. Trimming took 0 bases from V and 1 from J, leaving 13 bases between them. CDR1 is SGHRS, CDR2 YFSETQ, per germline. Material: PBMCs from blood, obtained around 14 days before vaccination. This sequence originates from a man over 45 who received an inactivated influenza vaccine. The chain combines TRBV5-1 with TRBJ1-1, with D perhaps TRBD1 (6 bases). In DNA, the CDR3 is TGCGCCAGCAGCTTGGTCAGGGGCTCGGGGAACACTGAAGCTTTCTTT. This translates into CASSLVRGSGNTEAFF.